Listed below are T cell receptor beta chains from one sample, sequenced in a study of regulatory T cells in long-lasting Graves disease. TCRdb fed the multiplex PCR reads into MiXCR, producing one record per CDR3 protein. Seen here are some 460,000 distinct CDR3 sequences, about a sixth observed once, and the top ten hold more than 9%. These data are also associated with another study on T cells in Graves' hyperthyroidism and ophthalmopathy.

The sample in question was peripheral blood mononuclear cells (PBMCs), obtained at new diagnosis, from a patient treated with antithyroid drugs. The origin of the receptors is a man aged 35-49 years with Graves disease. Each CDR3 is given with its conserved first and last residue. Each record gives: CDR3 length, V gene, CDR3 protein.

15	TRBV12-3/TRBV12-4	CASSLSGTATYEQYF
16	TRBV4-1	CASSRGFLTLLDEQYF
13	TRBV29-1	CSIWTPHDYGYTF
15	TRBV10-3	CASSVASGTGNEQYF
14	TRBV7-9	CASSKTGYDQPQHF
14	TRBV5-1	CASSSGQGSSIQYF
11	TRBV28	CASSSGAPLHF
14	TRBV10-3	CAISESGLQNEQFF
15	TRBV28	CASSLWGQGRSEQYF
20	TRBV28	CASTSIAGTSGSSSYNEQFF
14	TRBV4-1	CASSQHGRRNEQYF
13	TRBV4-1	CASSPELADTQYF
14	TRBV28	CASSPGLAQNEQFF
16	TRBV28	CASSSGRARSDNEQFF
15	TRBV5-1	CASSLALQISGEQYF
11	TRBV7-9	CASTGTYEQYF
13	TRBV3-1	CASSRQFGNTIYF
13	TRBV15	CATSRDRSGELFF
12	TRBV11-2	CASSQDPTEAFF
15	TRBV7-9	CASSLTAPRGTEAFF
16	TRBV3-1	CASTISGPAGANVLTF
13	TRBV2	CASSPTLQETQYF
16	TRBV2	CASSEEGSGRASGQYF
17	TRBV28	CASSSPFGSPTYNEQFF
13	TRBV29-1	CSVEGTGDRQAFF
16	TRBV9	CASSASTGLKEDTQYF
15	TRBV2	CASRRDRGITGELFF
12	TRBV30	CAWSDRDQPQHF
18	TRBV19	CASSSWTGTSGSTDTQYF
17	TRBV3-1	CASSQDLLATSTDTQYF
13	TRBV5-1	CASSSSGVHGYTF
15	TRBV28	CASSGWSSGANVLTF
16	TRBV18	CASSPSYLGRNYEQYF
15	TRBV28	CASSPYYRGRETQYF
14	TRBV11-2	CASSLEGGNNEQFF
16	TRBV6-1	CASSEVGTGTAYEQYF
14	TRBV12-3/TRBV12-4	CASIILGIPDTQYF
18	TRBV11-2	CASSLERTSGRAHDTQYF
14	TRBV18	CASSQSVQSVEQYF
16	TRBV7-2	CASSDRTGKFQETQYF
18	TRBV12-3/TRBV12-4	CASSPMRTGTGVNGELFF
14	TRBV3-1	CASSRGGETYEQYF
14	TRBV6-5	CASSYSETGYTQYF
14	TRBV20-1	CSATLPQRDQPQHF
15	TRBV2	CASRQAGGDYNEQFF
14	TRBV30	CAWSVSLSTDTQYF
13	TRBV6-2/TRBV6-3	CASSLGLHSPLHF
12	TRBV25-1	CASSEPGREQYF
12	TRBV6-1	CASRGPNTEAFF
14	TRBV11-1	CASSLRRNSYEQYF
15	TRBV12-3/TRBV12-4	CASSTGQGIFYEQYF
15	TRBV19	CASSIAGGAVGELFF
15	TRBV20-1	CSASRMTGRTDTQYF